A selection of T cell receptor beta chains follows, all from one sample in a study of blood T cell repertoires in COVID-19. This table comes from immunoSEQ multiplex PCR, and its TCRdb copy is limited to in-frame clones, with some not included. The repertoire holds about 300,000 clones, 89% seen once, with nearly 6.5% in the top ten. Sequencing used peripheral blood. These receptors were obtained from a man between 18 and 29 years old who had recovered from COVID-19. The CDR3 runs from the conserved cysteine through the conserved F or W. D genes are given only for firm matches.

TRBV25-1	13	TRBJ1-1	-	CASIDRLYTEAFF
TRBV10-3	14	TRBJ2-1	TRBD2	CAISTSGRNFEQFF
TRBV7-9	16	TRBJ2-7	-	CASSLATDSLSYEQYF
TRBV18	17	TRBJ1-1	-	CASSSLDSILTNTEAFF
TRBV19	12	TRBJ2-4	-	CASTGLSHIQYF
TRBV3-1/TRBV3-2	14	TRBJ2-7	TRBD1	CASSHGQGSYEQYF
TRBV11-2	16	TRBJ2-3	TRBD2	CASSLGLAGSPDTQYF
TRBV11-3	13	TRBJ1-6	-	CASSLSSGSPLHF
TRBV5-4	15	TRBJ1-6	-	CASSLEQTVGSPLHF
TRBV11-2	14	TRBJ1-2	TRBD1	CASSPGQGVYGYTF
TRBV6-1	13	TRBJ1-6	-	CASSEAHQAPLHF
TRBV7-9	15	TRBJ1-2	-	CASSLTRDTNYGYTF
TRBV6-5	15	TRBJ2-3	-	CASRRQSISTDTQYF
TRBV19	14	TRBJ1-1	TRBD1	CASRKRQGNTEAFF
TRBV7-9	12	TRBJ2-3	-	CASSLGDNTQYF
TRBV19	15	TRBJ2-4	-	CASTHIPGAGNIQYF
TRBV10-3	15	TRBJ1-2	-	CAISENREYGYGYTF
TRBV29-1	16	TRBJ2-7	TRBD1	CSVEDQGGQGTYEQYF
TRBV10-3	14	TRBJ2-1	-	CATFEGEPSNEQFF
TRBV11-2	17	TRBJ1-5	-	CASSLAVRFYSNQPQHF
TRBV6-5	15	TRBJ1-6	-	CASSYSDGVGSPLHF
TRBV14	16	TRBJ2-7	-	CASSQDTGADGYEQYF